This TCR beta chain appears in the sequencing data of a study of blood T cell repertoires in COVID-19. Turning to the study itself: The analysed material was cDNA or gDNA that came from T cells, B-cell-depleted T cells, or PBMCs.

After removal of 3 bases from V and 2 bases from J, the junction contained 11 bases not matched to a gene. The CDR3 totals 17 residues. Sequencing was performed with immunoSEQ multiplex PCR; in TCRdb, only in-frame clones are kept and a portion is missing. The table lists around 130,000 clones, roughly 90% of them singletons. The sample comprised peripheral blood. The clonotype was recovered from an older man with active COVID-19. This sequence joins TRBV5-3 and TRBJ1-2, with 9 nucleotides matching TRBD1. TRBV5-3 is flagged as an ORF with uncertain function. The CDR3 bases are TGTGCCAGAAGCTCGTTCGGGACAGGGCGGATAAACTATGGCTACACCTTC. Its protein is CARSSFGTGRINYGYTF.